This section outlines one T cell receptor (beta chain) sequence together with its context. Its target is unknown. The data derive from a study of T cell responses to AZD1222 COVID-19 vaccine. The study's findings and limits: The reported proportion of spike-specific TCRs targeting unmutated variant regions was nearly half.

Clones were read by immunoSEQ multiplex PCR, and TCRdb kept only the in-frame ones, dropping some. The data contain more than 150,000 clones, about 87% of them singletons. Deletions cut 6 bases from V and 1 base from J, with 9 bases between. The CDR3 totals 14 residues. Germline values: CDR1 SNHLY, CDR2 FYNNEI. This specimen consisted of peripheral blood, obtained on day 0 of AZD1222 vaccination. The sequence derives from an adult in good health. The V gene is TRBV2, the J gene TRBJ1-4; no definite D call. The CDR3 region is CASRLGKTNEKLFF. The CDR3, as DNA: TGTGCCAGCAGGTTGGGGAAAACTAATGAAAAACTGTTTTTT.